One and the same sample provided the 5 T cell receptor beta chains below, sequenced in a study of shared clonotypes between healthy human individuals. Data came from immunoSEQ multiplex PCR; TCRdb stores just in-frame clones and leaves some out. The sample records millions of clones, more than 80% being singletons. The sample consisted of naive CD4+ T cells sorted from blood. The subset: CD45RA+ positively selected. The receptors come from a man in his late teens or twenties in good health.

The V call is TRBV19, the J call TRBJ1-2, with no clear D. Per the germline V gene, CDR1 is LNHDA and CDR2 is SQIVND (reference sequence). The CDR3 contains 14 residues. Deletions cut 0 bases from V and 7 bases from J, with 12 bases between. The CDR3 region is CASSIEGAQLGYTF. The DNA for the CDR3 is TGTGCCAGTAGTATAGAAGGAGCGCAGCTTGGCTACACCTTC. Based on the CDR3 plus reference TRBV19 and TRBJ1-2, the full variable domain is DGGITQSPKYLFRKEGQNVTLSCEQNLNHDAMYWYRQDPGQGLRLIYYSQIVNDFQKGDIAEGYSVSREKKESFPLTVTSAQKNPTAFYLCASSIEGAQLGYTFGSGTRLTVV.

CDR3 sequence reads: CASSPAGTANYGYTF. CDR3 sequence (DNA): TGTGCCAGCAGCCCGGCCGGGACGGCGAACTATGGCTACACCTTC. V and J are TRBV9 and TRBJ1-2, with a weak D call TRBD1 (5 bases). The CDR3 is 15 residues long. Per germline, CDR1 SGDLS and CDR2 YYNGEE. Trimming removed 4 bases at V and 2 bases at J, with 15 bases between.

The chain combines TRBV6-1 with TRBJ1-2, with TRBD1 matching over 9 bases. The V and J ends lost 5 bases and 10 bases, in that order; junction bases with no gene match: 14. This CDR3 contains 15 residues. In germline, CDR1 is MNHNS, CDR2 SASEGT. This CDR3 is CASSTLQGAGTFYTF. For the CDR3, the DNA is TGTGCCAGCAGTACCCTACAGGGGGCCGGGACCTTCTACACCTTC.

The V gene is TRBV7-6, the J gene TRBJ2-1; tentatively, D is TRBD2 (5 bases). Germline lookup yields CDR1 SGHVS and CDR2 FNYEAQ. V lost 2 bases and J lost 5, with 19 bases in between. The CDR3 runs 17 residues. This CDR3 reads CASSLLKTFDGDNEQFF. Written as DNA, the CDR3 is TGTGCCAGCAGCTTACTCAAGACGTTCGACGGGGACAATGAGCAGTTCTTC.

The chain joins TRBV6-5 to TRBJ1-4; D is uncertain. Germline V gene lookup returns CDR1 MNHEY and CDR2 SVGAGI. V gave up 2 bases and J gave up 4 bases, with 5 bases separating them. CDR3 size: 13 residues. For the CDR3, the DNA is TGTGCCAGCAGTTACGGCGTTAATGAAAAACTGTTTTTT. It yields the protein CASSYGVNEKLFF.